This T cell receptor (beta chain) derives from a study of cytotoxic CD8 clonotypes in ibrutinib-treated CLL. Study outcomes and limitations: T-cell clonality at baseline went above that of age-matched healthy donors and rose and fell with circulating CD8+ T-cell counts.

Sequencing was designed to attain a depth spanning 1 in 200,000 to 1 in 1 million T cells. Profiled with immunoSEQ multiplex PCR; TCRdb holds only in-frame clones, not every one. The sample has roughly 150,000 clones; less than 85% are singletons. As for this clone: Its target is unknown.

Trimming cost V 3 bases and J 10 bases, with 16 bases left between them. The CDR3 length is 14 residues. CDR1 is MGHDK, CDR2 SYGVNS, per germline. Extraction of approximately 2.2 micrograms of genomic DNA from cryopreserved PBMCs supplied material for TCR beta libraries. The V gene is TRBV25-1, the J gene TRBJ2-1; D is ambiguous. This clonotype originated in a human donor with chronic lymphocytic leukemia. Material: PBMCs, obtained after 24 months of ibrutinib treatment. DNA for the CDR3: TGTGCCAGCAGTGAGCTAGGACCCCTGGAGGAGCAGTTCTTC. Translating gives CASSELGPLEEQFF.